These 4 T cell receptor beta chains were all obtained from the same sample, sequenced in a study of T-cell reconstitution after alpha-beta-depleted transplantation in children. Construction of the TCRbeta library involved unique molecular identifiers. MiXCR, applied by TCRdb to the PCR reads, yields one record per CDR3 protein. The data hold a few hundred thousand distinct CDR3 sequences, with under 15% observed a single time. Material: PBMCs, mostly from graft donor cells, obtained 360 days after TCRalphabeta/CD19-depleted stem cell transplant. The source is a male patient younger than 18 who had a stem cell transplant for acute myeloid leukemia, so the T cells may come from the graft donor.

This clonotype was seen repeatedly, ten times or more. The rearrangement joins TRBV7-8 to TRBJ2-5; 7 nucleotides match TRBD1. This CDR3 is built from 14 residues. The V gene end was trimmed by 3 bases and the J gene end by 2 bases; junction bases not matched to a gene: 3. In germline, CDR1 is SGHVS, CDR2 FQNEAQ. This chain's CDR3 is CASSFWTGQETQYF. The DNA of the CDR3 is TGTGCCAGCAGCTTTTGGACAGGTCAAGAGACCCAGTACTTC.

This clonotype has a handful of counts. The CDR3 DNA reads as TGTGCCAGCAGCAAGTTTTTGCCTAGCGGGAGGCCCTGTGAGCAGTTCTTC. It codes for CASSKFLPSGRPCEQFF. The rearrangement joins TRBV21-1 to TRBJ2-1; TRBD2 is the table's D call, not checked against the DNA. TRBV21-1 is flagged as a pseudogene. This CDR3 region has 17 residues.

The genes are TRBV7-9 and TRBJ2-5; 8 nucleotides align to TRBD1. Germline lookup yields CDR1 SEHNR and CDR2 FQNEAQ (reference sequence). V was pared by 2 bases and J by 2 bases, with 10 bases of the junction left unmatched. This CDR3 contains 17 residues. The CDR3 DNA is TGTGCCAGCAGCTTAAGGCGGGCCAGGGGGCTTCAAGAGACCCAGTACTTC. The encoded protein is CASSLRRARGLQETQYF.

This chain joins TRBV12-3 or TRBV12-4 and TRBJ1-5; 9 bases are a match to TRBD1. CDR3 length: 15 residues. Germline trimming cut 5 bases from V and 1 base from J; bases unmatched to any gene: 3. CDR3 residues: CASSPTGGSNQPQHF. The DNA of the CDR3 is TGTGCCAGCAGTCCTACAGGGGGCAGCAATCAGCCCCAGCATTTT.